Listed below are T cell receptor beta chains from one sample, sequenced in a study of Ad26.COV2.S vaccination and SARS-CoV-2 variants. Repertoires were generated with immunoSEQ multiplex PCR, while TCRdb's copy carries only in-frame clones and drops some. The repertoire has about 400,000 clones, over 80% of them found once; the top ten carry under 2%. This specimen was peripheral blood, taken in a trial of Ad26.COV2.S vaccine versus placebo. Source of these receptors: a person aged 18-65 years who received the Ad26.COV2.S COVID-19 vaccine or a placebo. CDR3s include the opening cysteine and the closing phenylalanine or tryptophan. D genes are given only for firm matches. Size tells how often a clone was seen (once, few, many) or the class of an expanded clone, and some rows leave it out.

J gene,V gene,D gene,clone size,CDR3 protein,CDR3 DNA
TRBJ1-6,TRBV6-5,NA,few,CASLYDSVWSPLHF,TGTGCCAGCCTCTACGACAGCGTCTGGTCACCCCTCCACTTT
TRBJ1-4,TRBV4-1,TRBD1,NA,CASSQGRGQAEKLFF,TGCGCCAGCAGCCAAGGGAGGGGGCAGGCGGAAAAACTGTTTTTT
TRBJ2-3,TRBV24-1,TRBD2,NA,CATSPGGVDTQYF,TGTGCCACCAGTCCGGGGGGGGTAGATACGCAGTATTTT
TRBJ2-7,TRBV3-1/TRBV3-2,NA,NA,CASSQVIPPYEQYF,TGTGCCAGCAGCCAAGTCATTCCACCCTACGAGCAGTACTTC
TRBJ1-5,TRBV27,TRBD1,NA,CASSLGTGWNQPQHF,TGTGCCAGCAGTTTAGGGACAGGCTGGAATCAGCCCCAGCATTTT
TRBJ1-2,TRBV30,TRBD1,NA,CAWSVLPRGRVLDGYTF,TGTGCCTGGAGTGTACTCCCTAGGGGGCGCGTACTAGATGGCTACACCTTC
TRBJ2-2,TRBV3-1/TRBV3-2,NA,few,CASSQVGPTGELFF,TGTGCCAGCAGCCAAGTGGGGCCCACCGGGGAGCTGTTTTTT
TRBJ1-2,TRBV27,NA,NA,CASSPYNSNYGYTF,TGTGCCAGCAGTCCCTATAACTCCAACTATGGCTACACCTTC
TRBJ1-1,TRBV9,NA,NA,CASSADGSMNTEAFF,TGTGCCAGCAGCGCCGACGGAAGTATGAACACTGAAGCTTTCTTT
TRBJ2-7,TRBV27,NA,NA,CASSPATVYEQYF,TGTGCCAGCAGCCCTGCGACAGTCTACGAGCAGTACTTC
TRBJ1-4,TRBV3-1/TRBV3-2,NA,NA,CASSQVGATNEKLFF,TGTGCCAGCAGCCAAGTTGGTGCAACTAATGAAAAACTGTTTTTT